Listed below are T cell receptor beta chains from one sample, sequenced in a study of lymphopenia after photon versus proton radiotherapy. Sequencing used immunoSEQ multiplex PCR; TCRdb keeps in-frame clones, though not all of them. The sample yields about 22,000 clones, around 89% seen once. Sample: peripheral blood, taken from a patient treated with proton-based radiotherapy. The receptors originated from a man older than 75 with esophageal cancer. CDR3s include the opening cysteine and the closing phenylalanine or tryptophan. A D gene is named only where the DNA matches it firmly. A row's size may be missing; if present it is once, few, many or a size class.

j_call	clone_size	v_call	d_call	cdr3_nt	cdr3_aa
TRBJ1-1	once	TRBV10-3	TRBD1	TGTGCCACGGGAACAGGGGACACTGAAGCTTTCTTT	CATGTGDTEAFF
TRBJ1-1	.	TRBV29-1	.	TGCAGCGTTGAAGCTGTTTACGAGCGGATGAACACTGAAGCTTTCTTT	CSVEAVYERMNTEAFF
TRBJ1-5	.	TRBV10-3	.	TGTGCCATGACCGGGTCTTTAAATCAGCCCCAGCATTTT	CAMTGSLNQPQHF
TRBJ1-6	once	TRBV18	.	TGTGCCAGCTCTCAGGGGTGGGGCGCAAATTCACCCCTCCACTTT	CASSQGWGANSPLHF
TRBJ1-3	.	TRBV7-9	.	TGTGCCAGCAGCTTAGAGGATTTCGGGGGAAACACCATATATTTT	CASSLEDFGGNTIYF
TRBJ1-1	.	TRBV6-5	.	TGTGCCAGCAGTTACACGCAGATGAACACTGAAGCTTTCTTT	CASSYTQMNTEAFF
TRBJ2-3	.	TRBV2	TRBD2	TGTGCCAGCAGCGACGAACGCCTAGCGGGGGGGCAGATAGATACGCAGTATTTT	CASSDERLAGGQIDTQYF
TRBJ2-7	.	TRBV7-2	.	TGTGCCAGCAGCCCAAGGGGGGGGAGTCGGGCCTACGAGCAGTACTTC	CASSPRGGSRAYEQYF
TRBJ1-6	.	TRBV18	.	TGTGCCAGCTCACCAGGGGGCGATTCACCCCTCCACTTT	CASSPGGDSPLHF
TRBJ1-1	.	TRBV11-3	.	TGTGCCAGCCGGGAGGGGGGGGACACTGAAGCTTTCTTT	CASREGGDTEAFF
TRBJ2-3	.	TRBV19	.	TGTGCCAGTAGTATATTCGCAGGGCGCACAGATACGCAGTATTTT	CASSIFAGRTDTQYF
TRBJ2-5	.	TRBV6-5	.	TGTGCCAGCAGTTACGAAGGGGCAGGGAAAGAGACCCAGTACTTC	CASSYEGAGKETQYF
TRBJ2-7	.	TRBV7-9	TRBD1	TGTGCCAGCAGGTTACCGGGACAGGGGTGGAACGAGCAGTACTTC	CASRLPGQGWNEQYF
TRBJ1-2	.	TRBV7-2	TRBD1	TGTGCCAGCAGCTTAGGGACAGGCTATGGCTACACCTTC	CASSLGTGYGYTF
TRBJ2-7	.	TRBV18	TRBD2	TGTGCCAGCTCACCAACTAGCGGGAGTTCCTACGAGCAGTACTTC	CASSPTSGSSYEQYF
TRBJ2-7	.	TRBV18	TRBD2	TGTGCCAGCTCACCTCTAGCGGGAGTAAAAAACGAGCAGTACTTC	CASSPLAGVKNEQYF
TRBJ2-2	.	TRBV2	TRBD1	TGTGCCAGCAGTTTTAGACAGGGTGCCGGGGAGCTGTTTTTT	CASSFRQGAGELFF
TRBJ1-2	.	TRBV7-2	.	TGTGCCAGCAGCCCCGAGGTCGATAGGGGCTACACCTTC	CASSPEVDRGYTF
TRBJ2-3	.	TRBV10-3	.	TGTGCCATCAGTGATGAGGGGGATACGCAGTATTTT	CAISDEGDTQYF
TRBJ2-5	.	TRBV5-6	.	TGTGCCAGCAGCTTGGCCGCTAGGTGGGAGACCCAGTACTTC	CASSLAARWETQYF
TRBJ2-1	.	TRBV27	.	TGTGCCAGCAGTTTACAAGCGGTTTCTTACAATGAGCAGTTCTTC	CASSLQAVSYNEQFF
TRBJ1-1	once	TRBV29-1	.	TGCAGCGTTGGGCGGGATCCCTATTTGAACACTGAAGCTTTCTTT	CSVGRDPYLNTEAFF
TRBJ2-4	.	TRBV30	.	TGTGCCTGGAGCCGCCAGGGGTGGAGGGGAGTTATAAACATTCAGTACTTC	CAWSRQGWRGVINIQYF
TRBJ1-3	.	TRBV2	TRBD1	TGTGCCAGCAGTTTCACCCGGGACAGCTCTGGAAACACCATATATTTT	CASSFTRDSSGNTIYF
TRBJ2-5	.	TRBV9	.	TGTGCCAGCAGCCCACGGGGCGAGGGGGAGACCCAGTACTTC	CASSPRGEGETQYF
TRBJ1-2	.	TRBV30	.	TGTGCCTGGAGCAAAGAAGATGGCTACACCTTC	CAWSKEDGYTF
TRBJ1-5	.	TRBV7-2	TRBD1	TGTGCCAGCAGCCAGGGACAGATAAATCAGCCCCAGCATTTT	CASSQGQINQPQHF
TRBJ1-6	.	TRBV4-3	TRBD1	TGCGCCAGCAGCCAGGGGGGACAGGGATACAATTCACCCCTCCACTTT	CASSQGGQGYNSPLHF
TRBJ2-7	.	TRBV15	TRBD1	TGTGCCACCAGCAGAAGACAGGGATTCGACGAGCAGTACTTC	CATSRRQGFDEQYF
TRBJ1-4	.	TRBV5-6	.	TGTGCCAGCAGCCAGGGTCTTTGGGAAAAACTGTTTTTT	CASSQGLWEKLFF
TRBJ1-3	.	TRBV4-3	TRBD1	TGCGCCAGCAGCCAAGGACAGGGGACTGGAAACACCATATATTTT	CASSQGQGTGNTIYF
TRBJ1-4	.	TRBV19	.	TGTGCCAGTAGTTTCGGGGGATCTAATGAAAAACTGTTTTTT	CASSFGGSNEKLFF
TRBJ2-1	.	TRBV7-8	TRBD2	TGTGCCAGCAGCTTAACGGGACTAGCTAGAGACAATGAGCAGTTCTTC	CASSLTGLARDNEQFF